Following are 24 T cell receptor beta chains from one sample sequenced in a study of blood T cell repertoires in COVID-19. Sequencing was performed with immunoSEQ multiplex PCR; in TCRdb, only in-frame clones are kept and a portion is missing. Of about 46,000 clones detected, 70% to 90% appear once; the ten largest clones hold 15% to 17%. Sample: peripheral blood. These receptor sequences come from a human donor in a cohort sampled during active COVID-19. The donor label of this sample is uncertain.

J is TRBJ1-5 and V is TRBV7-8, with D unresolved. The CDR3 runs 16 residues. Germline-derived CDR1 and CDR2 are SGHVS and FQNEAQ. V was pared by 1 base and J by 0 bases, with 10 bases between. The CDR3 protein is CASSLGTSVSNQPQHF. Written as DNA, the CDR3 is TGTGCCAGCAGCTTAGGCACCAGCGTTAGCAATCAGCCCCAGCATTTT.

The chain joins TRBV19 to TRBJ2-5, with 14 positions matching TRBD2. The length of the CDR3 is 16 residues. Germline loops: CDR1 LNHDA, CDR2 SQIVND (reference sequence). V lost 7 bases and J lost 4; bases outside the gene matches: 8. DNA of the CDR3: TGTGCCAGTACCCCGACTAGCGGGGGGGCCGCAGAGACCCAGTACTTC. It codes for CASTPTSGGAAETQYF.

The genes are TRBV28 and TRBJ1-2; D possibly corresponds to TRBD1 (6 bases). CDR3 size: 13 residues. Germline CDR1 reads MDHEN; CDR2 reads SYDVKM. Trimming took off 3 bases at V and 7 bases at J, with 12 bases between the two ends. The CDR3 region has the DNA TGTGCCAGCAGTTTGCAGGGGCGGGTTGGCTACACCTTC. Protein product: CASSLQGRVGYTF.

This clone was recorded a few times. V gene TRBV7-2 combines with J gene TRBJ2-7, with 8 bases matching TRBD1. Germline CDR1 reads SGHTA; CDR2 reads FQGNSA. V shed 5 bases and J 2 bases; nucleotides not matched to a gene: 8. The CDR3 sequence is 15 residues long. CDR3 coding DNA: TGTGCCAGCAGCCCCCATCAGGGGGCCACCTACGAGCAGTACTTC. Protein: CASSPHQGATYEQYF.

V is TRBV29-1 and J is TRBJ2-7; a weak D match, TRBD2 (7 bases). CDR1 and CDR2 (germline): SQVTM, ANQGSEA. CDR3 length: 15 residues. Between the trimmed V and J ends, which lost 6 bases and 6 bases, there was a span of 24 bases. CDR3 loop: CSVGTSAGARGEQYF. DNA of the CDR3: TGCAGCGTGGGGACTTCGGCGGGGGCGCGGGGCGAGCAGTACTTC.

The J gene is TRBJ1-1, the V gene TRBV3-1 (or the pseudogene TRBV3-2); no clear D gene. The CDR3 has 13 residues. Germline CDR1 is LGHDT and CDR2 is YNNKEL (reference sequence). V dropped 6 bases and J dropped 4 bases, with 12 bases sitting between them. The CDR3 loop reads CASSISRVTEAFF. DNA of the CDR3: TGTGCCAGCAGTATATCTAGAGTCACTGAAGCTTTCTTT.

The rearrangement links TRBV6-5 to TRBJ1-4; TRBD1 aligns across 7 bases. The germline V gene encodes CDR1 MNHEY and CDR2 SVGAGI. Trimming at V came to 2 bases and at J to 3 bases, leaving 3 bases not matched to a gene. The CDR3 covers 15 residues. DNA of the CDR3: TGTGCCAGCAGTTACGGTCAGGGGGCTAATGAAAAACTGTTTTTT. It yields the protein CASSYGQGANEKLFF.

This clone occurred once. The V call is TRBV19, the J call TRBJ2-2, with 11 bases fitting TRBD1. After removal of 5 bases from V and 7 bases from J, the junction contained 12 bases not matched to a gene. Looked up from germline, CDR1 is LNHDA and CDR2 is SQIVND (reference sequence). This CDR3 comprises 17 residues. CDR3 loop: CASSYSRGQGVIGELFF. CDR3 DNA sequence: TGTGCCAGTAGTTATTCCCGGGGACAGGGGGTTATCGGGGAGCTGTTTTTT.

About this clone itself: The same CDR3 also results from other DNA sequences found in this sample. The chain combines TRBV3-1 (or the pseudogene TRBV3-2) with TRBJ2-3, with D uncertain. There are 11 residues in the CDR3. The V gene lost 6 bases and the J gene lost 2 bases, with 3 bases spanning the gap. Per germline, CDR1 LGHDT and CDR2 YNNKEL (reference sequence). The CDR3 DNA is TGTGCCAGCAGTTACACAGATACGCAGTATTTT. It specifies CASSYTDTQYF.

This chain's CDR3 is CASSLGQTYQETQYF. CDR3 coding DNA: TGCGCCAGCAGCTTGGGACAGACCTATCAAGAGACCCAGTACTTC. The chain combines TRBV5-1 with TRBJ2-5, with D possibly matching TRBD1 (5 bases). The CDR3 is 15 residues long. The V and J ends lost 0 bases and 2 bases respectively, with 11 bases between them. Germline-derived CDR1 and CDR2 are SGHRS and YFSETQ. The whole variable domain, filled in from reference TRBV5-1 and TRBJ2-5, reads KAGVTQTPRYLIKTRGQQVTLSCSPISGHRSVSWYQQTPGQGLQFLFEYFSETQRNKGNFPGRFSGRQFSNSRSEMNVSTLELGDSALYLCASSLGQTYQETQYFGPGTRLLVL.

The chain couples TRBV7-2 to TRBJ2-7, with D possibly TRBD1 on 5 matching bases. The CDR3 has 14 amino acids. Deletions cut 5 bases from V and 7 bases from J, with 18 bases between. From germline, CDR1 is SGHTA and CDR2 FQGNSA. The CDR3 DNA sequence: TGTGCCAGCAGCCCCCTGGGTGGGGCGTTTGAGCAGTACTTC. Protein product: CASSPLGGAFEQYF.

This clone occurred a few times. J is TRBJ1-6 and V is TRBV2, with D unclear. This CDR3 is built from 16 residues. V lost 4 bases, J lost 5 bases, and 15 bases lay in between. The germline V gene has CDR1 SNHLY and CDR2 FYNNEI. The DNA of the CDR3 is TGTGCCAGCAGTGTAAATGGCATACACAATAATTCACCCCTCCACTTT. Translating gives CASSVNGIHNNSPLHF.

In this sample, this clone turned up once. The CDR3 spells CASKYGGGAETQYF. In DNA form, the CDR3 reads TGTGCCAGCAAGTATGGCGGGGGGGCTGAGACCCAGTACTTC. This chain uses TRBV2 with TRBJ2-5; TRBD2 matches at 9 bases. J gave up 5 bases and V 7 bases, and 8 bases lay outside the gene matches. Germline values: CDR1 SNHLY, CDR2 FYNNEI. This CDR3 is 14 amino acids long.

The chain joins TRBV5-1 to TRBJ2-7; the match to TRBD1 covers 8 bases. This CDR3 contains 15 residues. With V trimmed by 9 bases and J by 5 bases, 16 bases remained unmatched. Germline V gene sequence: CDR1 SGHRS, CDR2 YFSETQ. The CDR3 DNA reads TGCGCCACCTCGGTGGGGACAGGCAGCTCTAACGAGCAGTACTTC. Amino acids: CATSVGTGSSNEQYF.

The genes are TRBV15 and TRBJ2-7; TRBD1 is a possible D gene (5 bases). Trimming removed 0 bases from V and 3 bases from J, with 18 bases in between. Germline CDR1 and CDR2: LNHNV and YYDKDF (reference sequence). The CDR3 consists of 17 residues. CDR3 loop: CATSREMTARGIYEQYF. The CDR3 DNA follows: TGTGCCACCAGCAGAGAAATGACAGCAAGAGGTATCTACGAGCAGTACTTC.

The V and J genes are TRBV7-9 and TRBJ1-5, with TRBD1 as a possible D gene (6 bases). The length of the CDR3 is 13 residues. Germline loops: CDR1 SEHNR, CDR2 FQNEAQ (reference sequence). The V end lost 1 base, the J end lost 5 bases, and 6 bases lay between the germline ends. CDR3 sequence (DNA): TGTGCCAGCAGCTTAGACAGGGATCAGCCCCAGCATTTT. It yields the protein CASSLDRDQPQHF.

V and J are TRBV10-3 and TRBJ1-6; D remains ambiguous. The germline V and J ends were trimmed by 10 bases and 6 bases, with 13 bases remaining between them. CDR1 and CDR2 (germline): ENHRY, SYGVKD. CDR3 length equals 13 residues. CDR3 residues: CATNLRLNSPLHF. The CDR3 nucleotides are TGTGCCACCAATTTGAGGCTTAATTCACCCCTCCACTTT.

This clone was recorded once. This chain uses TRBV7-9 with TRBJ2-5; D is uncertain. The V end lost 5 bases, the J end lost 5 bases, and 3 bases lay between the germline ends. Germline V gene lookup returns CDR1 SEHNR and CDR2 FQNEAQ (reference sequence). This CDR3 is 10 amino acids long. The CDR3 bases are TGTGCCAGCAGCGAGGAGACCCAGTACTTC. Translating it yields CASSEETQYF.

The chain employs TRBV7-9 and TRBJ2-1, with 10 nucleotides matching TRBD2. The CDR3 spans 15 residues. The ends lost 3 bases at V and 4 bases at J; junction bases unmatched: 3. CDR1 is SEHNR and CDR2 is FQNEAQ in the germline V gene (reference sequence). The CDR3 sequence: CASSFSSGGYNEQFF. CDR3 coding DNA: TGTGCCAGCAGCTTTTCTAGCGGGGGTTACAATGAGCAGTTCTTC.

The chain has TRBV3-1 (or the pseudogene TRBV3-2) and TRBJ1-1; D is unresolved. This CDR3 has 13 amino acids. Germline CDR1 LGHDT, CDR2 YNNKEL (reference sequence). The germline V and J ends were trimmed by 8 bases and 5 bases, with 15 bases remaining between them. CDR3 DNA: TGTGCCAGCGCGATGGCTTTCGGGACTGAAGCTTTCTTT. Protein: CASAMAFGTEAFF.

The chain has TRBV6-6 and TRBJ2-2; TRBD2 matches 13 bases. Germline V gene lookup returns CDR1 MNHNY and CDR2 SVGAGI (reference sequence). Unmatched junction bases numbered 14, after V lost 5 bases and J lost 8 bases. The CDR3 is made up of 18 amino acids. Written as DNA, the CDR3 is TGTGCCAGCAGTCACCGGACTAGCGGGGGTATCGGTTTGGGGGAGCTGTTTTTT. Its translation is CASSHRTSGGIGLGELFF.

This chain uses TRBV2 with TRBJ2-1; 7 bases agree with TRBD1. This CDR3 is built from 15 residues. The germline V gene encodes CDR1 SNHLY and CDR2 FYNNEI. V lost 4 bases, J lost 3 bases, and 6 bases stayed unmatched. CDR3 DNA sequence: TGTGCCAGCAGTGCTTTTGCAGGGGGCTACAATGAGCAGTTCTTC. Its protein product is CASSAFAGGYNEQFF.

The V and J genes are TRBV4-1 and TRBJ2-7, with D possibly matching TRBD1 (5 bases). The germline V and J ends were trimmed by 0 bases and 1 base, with 7 bases remaining between them. CDR3 length: 14 amino acids. CDR1 is MGHRA, CDR2 YSYEKL, per germline. CDR3: CASSQEGRSYEQYF. In DNA, the CDR3 is TGCGCCAGCAGCCAAGAGGGGCGTTCCTACGAGCAGTACTTC.

The V call is TRBV9, the J call TRBJ1-2; D gene unclear. CDR1 and CDR2 from the germline V gene are SGDLS and YYNGEE. The CDR3 sequence is 14 residues long. V was cut by 4 bases and J by 4 bases, with 14 bases left in between. This chain's CDR3 is CASSLRWEGYGYTF. The CDR3 region has the DNA TGTGCCAGCAGCCTCAGGTGGGAGGGCTATGGCTACACCTTC. Full variable domain (rest looked up from reference TRBV9 and TRBJ1-2): DSGVTQTPKHLITATGQRVTLRCSPRSGDLSVYWYQQSLDQGLQFLIQYYNGEERAKGNILERFSAQQFPDLHSELNLSSLELGDSALYFCASSLRWEGYGYTFGSGTRLTVV.